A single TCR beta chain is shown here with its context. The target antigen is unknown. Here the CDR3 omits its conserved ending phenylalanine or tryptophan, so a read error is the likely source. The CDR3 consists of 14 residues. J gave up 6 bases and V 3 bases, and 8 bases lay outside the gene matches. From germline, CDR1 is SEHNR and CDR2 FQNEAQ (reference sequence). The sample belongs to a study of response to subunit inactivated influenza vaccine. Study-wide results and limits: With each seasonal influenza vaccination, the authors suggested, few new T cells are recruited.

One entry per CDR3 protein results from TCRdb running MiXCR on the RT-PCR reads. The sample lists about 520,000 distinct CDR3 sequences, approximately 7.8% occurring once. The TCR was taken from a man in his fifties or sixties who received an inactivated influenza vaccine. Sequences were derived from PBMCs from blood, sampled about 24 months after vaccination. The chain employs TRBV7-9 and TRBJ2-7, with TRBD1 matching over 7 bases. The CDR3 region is CASSFGTQGTEQYC. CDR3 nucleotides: TGTGCCAGCAGCTTTGGGACACAGGGGACCGAGCAGTACTGC.